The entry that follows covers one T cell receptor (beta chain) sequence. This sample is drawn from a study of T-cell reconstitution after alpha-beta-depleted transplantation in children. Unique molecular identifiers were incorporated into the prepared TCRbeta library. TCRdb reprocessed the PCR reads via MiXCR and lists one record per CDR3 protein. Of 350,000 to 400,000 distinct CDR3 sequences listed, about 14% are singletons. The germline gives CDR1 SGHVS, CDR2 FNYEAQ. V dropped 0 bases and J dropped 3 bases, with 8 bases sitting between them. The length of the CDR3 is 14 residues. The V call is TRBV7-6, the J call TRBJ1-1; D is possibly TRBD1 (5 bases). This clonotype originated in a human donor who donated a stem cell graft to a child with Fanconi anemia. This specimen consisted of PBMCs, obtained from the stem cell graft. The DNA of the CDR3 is TGTGCCAGCAGCTTAGCAGGGGTCGACACTGAAGCTTTCTTT. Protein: CASSLAGVDTEAFF.